One sample yielded the 28 T cell receptor beta chains listed below, sequenced in a study of read filtering for tumor transcriptome and immune sequencing. The library was built from roughly 400 ng RNA with molecular barcoded adaptors for alpha/delta and beta/gamma chains. A single record per CDR3 protein comes from TCRdb applying MiXCR to the reads. The repertoire holds fewer than 45,000 distinct CDR3 sequences, with roughly 13% as singletons. Sequencing input: a population of CD138-negative cells sorted from bone marrow. The receptors shown here come from a donor aged 40 or older with multiple myeloma.

This clonotype was recorded many times. Possible read error: a much larger clone is one base away. The chain has TRBV7-2 and TRBJ2-1, with D unresolved. The CDR3 totals 15 residues. From germline, CDR1 is SGHTA and CDR2 FQGNSA. Trimming removed 0 bases at V and 6 bases at J, with 12 bases between. CDR3 DNA: TGTGCCAGCAGCTTAGCCGACGGGTCGGTCAATGAGCAGTTCTTC. It is translated as CASSLADGSVNEQFF.

This clonotype was observed at least ten times. The chain couples TRBV20-1 to TRBJ2-1; TRBD2 matches 8 bases. V lost 1 base, J lost 1 base, and 6 bases stayed unmatched. Germline values: CDR1 DFQATT, CDR2 SNEGSKA (reference sequence). The CDR3 runs 16 residues. The CDR3 spells CSARARAGVSYNEQFF. The DNA for the CDR3 is TGCAGTGCTAGAGCCCGAGCGGGAGTATCCTACAATGAGCAGTTCTTC.

This clonotype has ten or more counts. V usage is TRBV5-1 and J usage is TRBJ2-1; the match to TRBD2 covers 8 bases. The V segment lost 4 bases and the J segment 15 bases; nucleotides outside the gene matches: 15. Germline CDR1 SGHRS, CDR2 YFSETQ. This CDR3 region has 14 residues. DNA of the CDR3: TGCGCCAGCAGCCCGAGAACGACTAGCGAATTCCGGTTCTTC. Its protein product is CASSPRTTSEFRFF.

This clonotype was observed many times. The CDR3 region is CASSELDTQYF. Written as DNA, the CDR3 is TGTGCCAGCAGTGAATTAGATACGCAGTATTTT. The chain joins TRBV6-1 to TRBJ2-3, with D unresolved. In germline, CDR1 is MNHNS, CDR2 SASEGT. Deletions cut 2 bases from V and 5 bases from J, with 2 bases between. CDR3 length: 11 residues.

This clonotype was detected many times. The rearrangement joins TRBV5-1 to TRBJ2-1; TRBD1 matches at 10 bases. The CDR3 runs 15 residues. Germline lookup yields CDR1 SGHRS and CDR2 YFSETQ. V shed 5 bases and J 5 bases; nucleotides not matched to a gene: 7. The CDR3 loop reads CASRPWDRGNNEQFF. DNA of the CDR3: TGCGCCAGCAGACCTTGGGACAGGGGAAACAATGAGCAGTTCTTC. Complete variable domain (other parts from reference TRBV5-1 and TRBJ2-1): KAGVTQTPRYLIKTRGQQVTLSCSPISGHRSVSWYQQTPGQGLQFLFEYFSETQRNKGNFPGRFSGRQFSNSRSEMNVSTLELGDSALYLCASRPWDRGNNEQFFGPGTRLTVL.

This clonotype was seen at least ten times. CDR3 amino acids: CASMNGNEQFF. For the CDR3, the DNA is TGTGCCAGCATGAATGGGAATGAGCAGTTCTTC. The rearrangement joins TRBV2 to TRBJ2-1; the D is unclear. The ends were cut back, 7 bases at V and 7 bases at J, with 8 bases in the middle. Germline-derived CDR1 and CDR2 are SNHLY and FYNNEI. There are 11 residues in the CDR3. The complete variable domain, with remaining parts taken from reference TRBV2 and TRBJ2-1, reads EPEVTQTPSHQVTQMGQEVILRCVPISNHLYFYWYRQILGQKVEFLVSFYNNEISEKSEIFDDQFSVERPDGSNFTLKIRSTKLEDSAMYFCASMNGNEQFFGPGTRLTVL.

Many counts were recorded for this clonotype. This chain's CDR3 is CASSEWGTTGELFF. The CDR3, as DNA: TGTGCCAGCAGTGAATGGGGGACCACCGGGGAGCTGTTTTTT. V is TRBV25-1 and J is TRBJ2-2; D assignment may be TRBD1 or TRBD2 (5 bases each). Germline V gives CDR1 MGHDK, CDR2 SYGVNS. The length of the CDR3 is 14 residues. The V gene lost 1 base and the J gene lost 4 bases, with 7 bases spanning the gap.

This clonotype showed up many times. V is TRBV7-9 and J is TRBJ2-1; 10 bases are a match to TRBD1. Per germline, CDR1 SEHNR and CDR2 FQNEAQ (reference sequence). CDR3 length: 15 amino acids. V lost 5 bases and J lost 9; bases outside the gene matches: 10. CDR3 DNA: TGTGCCAGCAGCCCCGTGCGGACAGGGGGTTTTGAGCAGTTCTTC. It yields the protein CASSPVRTGGFEQFF.

This clonotype was seen at least ten times. The chain has TRBV6-1 and TRBJ1-5; D is possibly TRBD1 (5 bases). The germline gives CDR1 MNHNS, CDR2 SASEGT. The CDR3 sequence is 15 residues long. V lost 4 bases to trimming and J lost 2 bases, with 12 bases between them. In DNA, the CDR3 is TGTGCCAGCAGTGGAGTAGGGGTTGGCAATCAGCCCCAGCATTTT. Protein product: CASSGVGVGNQPQHF.

Many counts were recorded for this clonotype. This CDR3 reads CAWSAGTSGRGNEQFF. The CDR3 DNA reads as TGTGCCTGGAGTGCCGGGACTAGCGGGAGGGGAAATGAGCAGTTCTTC. The V gene is TRBV30, the J gene TRBJ2-1, with 16 bases aligning to TRBD2. The length of the CDR3 is 16 residues. V shed 1 base, J shed 7 bases, and the junction held 4 bases outside the gene matches. Per the germline V gene, CDR1 is GTSNPN and CDR2 is SVGIG (reference sequence).

This clonotype was picked up many times. The chain combines TRBV20-1 with TRBJ1-6, with D perhaps matching TRBD1 (5 bases). Germline lookup yields CDR1 DFQATT and CDR2 SNEGSKA (reference sequence). V was pared by 0 bases and J by 4 bases, with 10 bases between. The length of the CDR3 is 15 residues. The CDR3 coding sequence is TGCAGTGCTAGAGATCTAGGGGCGTATAATTCACCCCTCCACTTT. It yields the protein CSARDLGAYNSPLHF.

This clonotype was detected ten times or more. V usage is TRBV5-1 and J usage is TRBJ2-3; no definite D call. This CDR3 region has 16 residues. Germline lookup yields CDR1 SGHRS and CDR2 YFSETQ. Trimming stripped 4 bases from V and 2 bases from J, with 17 bases between. CDR3 nucleotide sequence: TGCGCCAGCAGCGCCATCTCAGGAACCACCACAGATACGCAGTATTTT. Protein product: CASSAISGTTTDTQYF.

In its sample, this clonotype was seen many times. V and J are TRBV20-1 and TRBJ1-3; no definite D call. The CDR3 spans 14 residues. Germline V gives CDR1 DFQATT, CDR2 SNEGSKA (reference sequence). Trimming removed 0 bases at V and 0 bases at J, with 6 bases between. Written as DNA, the CDR3 is TGCAGTGCTAGAGAGAGCAGCTCTGGAAACACCATATATTTT. This translates into CSARESSSGNTIYF.

This clonotype was found many times. This chain joins TRBV19 and TRBJ2-7, with 7 nucleotides matching TRBD2. Losses at the gene ends were 7 bases for V and 2 bases for J; bases not matched to a gene: 8. From germline, CDR1 is LNHDA and CDR2 SQIVND (reference sequence). The CDR3 has 14 amino acids. Here the CDR3 DNA reads TGTGCCAGTACCCCTTCGGGGGGAACCTACGAGCAGTACTTC. Its protein is CASTPSGGTYEQYF.

This clonotype came up many times. The rearrangement links TRBV24-1 to TRBJ2-1; tentative D call: TRBD1 (5 bases). Trimming shortened V by 5 bases and J by 7 bases, and 14 bases separated the two germline ends. This CDR3 region has 14 residues. Germline assignment: CDR1 KGHDR and CDR2 SFDVKD. Here the CDR3 reads CATSGGGRANEQFF. The CDR3 region has the DNA TGTGCCACCAGTGGGGGCGGACGGGCGAATGAGCAGTTCTTC.

This clonotype was detected ten times or more. V usage is TRBV24-1 and J usage is TRBJ2-2; TRBD2 is a possible D gene (5 bases). With 2 bases removed from V and 8 bases from J, the gap between germline ends came to 14 bases. CDR3 length equals 15 residues. Looked up from germline, CDR1 is KGHDR and CDR2 is SFDVKD. CDR3 coding DNA: TGTGCCACCAGTGATTGGGAGATACCTCAGGGGGAGCTGTTTTTT. Translated: CATSDWEIPQGELFF.

The J gene is TRBJ2-1, the V gene TRBV5-1; possible D gene TRBD2, 6 bases. V dropped 0 bases and J dropped 6 bases, with 13 bases sitting between them. The CDR3 sequence is 15 residues long. From germline, CDR1 is SGHRS and CDR2 YFSETQ. CDR3 protein: CASSLEGTDCNEQFF. CDR3 coding DNA: TGCGCCAGCAGCTTGGAAGGGACTGACTGCAATGAGCAGTTCTTC.

The sample holds many counts of this clonotype. The chain combines TRBV7-9 with TRBJ2-4; TRBD2 agrees at 7 bases. The length of the CDR3 is 14 residues. CDR1 is SEHNR and CDR2 is FQNEAQ in the germline V gene (reference sequence). Trimming took 4 bases from V and 8 from J; bases not matched to a gene: 8. CDR3 protein: CASSSGPAGDIQYF. CDR3 DNA: TGTGCCAGCAGCTCGGGACCGGCGGGGGACATTCAGTACTTC.

The sample holds many counts of this clonotype. V is TRBV6-5 and J is TRBJ1-1; D possibly corresponds to TRBD1 (6 bases). Per the germline V gene, CDR1 is MNHEY and CDR2 is SVGAGI. With 8 bases removed from V and 0 bases from J, the gap between germline ends came to 13 bases. This CDR3 has 14 residues. CDR3 region: CASRRGNLNTEAFF. In DNA form, the CDR3 reads TGTGCCAGCCGTAGGGGGAATTTGAACACTGAAGCTTTCTTT.

Sample share makes this clonotype medium-sized. The chain recombines TRBV6-6 with TRBJ2-1, with 9 bases aligning to TRBD2. The CDR3 length is 17 residues. The V segment lost 2 bases and the J segment 6 bases; nucleotides outside the gene matches: 11. Germline V CDR1 and CDR2: MNHNY, SVGAGI (reference sequence). CDR3 sequence reads: CASSYETSGATGNEQFF. The CDR3 region has the DNA TGTGCCAGCAGTTACGAGACTAGCGGAGCGACGGGCAATGAGCAGTTCTTC.

The sample holds a few counts of this clonotype. This clone may be a read error of a much larger clone one base away. The V and J genes are TRBV7-9 and TRBJ2-7, with D perhaps TRBD1 (5 bases). The length of the CDR3 is 15 residues. Germline loops: CDR1 SEHNR, CDR2 FQNEAQ (reference sequence). V lost 4 bases and J lost 5, with 18 bases in between. The CDR3 DNA reads TGTGCCAGCAGCTCGGGCAGGGCACCCTCAGACGAGCAGTACTTC. Its translation: CASSSGRAPSDEQYF.

With regard to this clonotype: Given a much more abundant clone one base away, this may be a read error. The gene calls are TRBV7-2 and TRBJ1-1; D ambiguous. Trimming cost V 5 bases and J 4 bases, with 11 bases left between them. The germline CDR1 and CDR2 sequences are SGHTA and FQGNSA. This CDR3 has 13 amino acids. The CDR3 DNA is TGTGCCAGCAGCCAATTCTCAGCCACTGAAGCTTTCTTT. Translated: CASSQFSATEAFF.

The chain uses TRBV5-1 and TRBJ2-1; 7 bases are a match to TRBD2. Germline CDR1 SGHRS, CDR2 YFSETQ. There are 15 residues in the CDR3. V was clipped by 0 bases and J by 4 bases; unmatched bases: 4. The CDR3 region is CASSLEGGWYNEQFF. The CDR3 DNA follows: TGCGCCAGCAGCTTGGAGGGAGGGTGGTACAATGAGCAGTTCTTC.

This clonotype was seen ten or more times. This chain links TRBV20-1 with TRBJ2-7; TRBD2 agrees at 10 bases. CDR3 size: 13 residues. Germline assignment: CDR1 DFQATT and CDR2 SNEGSKA (reference sequence). The V and J ends lost 2 bases and 5 bases, in that order; junction bases with no gene match: 3. CDR3 sequence reads: CSARYLAGDEQYF. The CDR3 DNA is TGCAGTGCTAGATATCTAGCGGGAGACGAGCAGTACTTC.

In the case of this clonotype: A much more abundant neighbour one base away suggests this may be a read error. The V gene is TRBV13, the J gene TRBJ2-3; no reliable D call. Germline V gene data show CDR1 as PRHDT and CDR2 as FYEKMQ (reference sequence). The CDR3 length is 12 residues. The CDR3 nucleotides are TGTGCCAGCAGCTTAGCGGCAGATACGCGGTATTTT. Protein product: CASSLAADTRYF.

This clonotype has a count of ten or more. The rearrangement uses TRBV9 and TRBJ1-5; the D is unclear. Trimming stripped 0 bases from V and 3 bases from J, with 10 bases between. This CDR3 is built from 15 residues. The germline V gene encodes CDR1 SGDLS and CDR2 YYNGEE. CDR3 in amino acids: CASSVDPTYNQPQHF. The CDR3 DNA follows: TGTGCCAGCAGCGTAGACCCAACTTACAATCAGCCCCAGCATTTT.

This clonotype has at least ten counts. The chain joins TRBV7-2 to TRBJ1-4; D gene uncertain. This CDR3 is built from 16 residues. CDR1 and CDR2 (germline): SGHTA, FQGNSA. V lost 3 bases and J lost 7, with 18 bases in between. The CDR3 spells CASSLGRGSYTEKLFF. The CDR3 DNA sequence: TGTGCCAGCAGCTTGGGCAGAGGTTCCTACACTGAAAAACTGTTTTTT.

Many counts were recorded for this clonotype. The V call is TRBV28, the J call TRBJ2-1; D unclear. V was clipped by 5 bases and J by 3 bases, with 14 bases between them. This CDR3 is built from 15 residues. CDR1 and CDR2 from the germline V gene are MDHEN and SYDVKM. The CDR3 loop reads CASSIITARYNEQFF. Written as DNA, the CDR3 is TGTGCCAGCAGTATCATTACCGCGCGCTACAATGAGCAGTTCTTC. Looking up the rest from reference TRBV28 and TRBJ2-1 gives the full variable domain: DVKVTQSSRYLVKRTGEKVFLECVQDMDHENMFWYRQDPGLGLRLIYFSYDVKMKEKGDIPEGYSVSREKKERFSLILESASTNQTSMYLCASSIITARYNEQFFGPGTRLTVL.